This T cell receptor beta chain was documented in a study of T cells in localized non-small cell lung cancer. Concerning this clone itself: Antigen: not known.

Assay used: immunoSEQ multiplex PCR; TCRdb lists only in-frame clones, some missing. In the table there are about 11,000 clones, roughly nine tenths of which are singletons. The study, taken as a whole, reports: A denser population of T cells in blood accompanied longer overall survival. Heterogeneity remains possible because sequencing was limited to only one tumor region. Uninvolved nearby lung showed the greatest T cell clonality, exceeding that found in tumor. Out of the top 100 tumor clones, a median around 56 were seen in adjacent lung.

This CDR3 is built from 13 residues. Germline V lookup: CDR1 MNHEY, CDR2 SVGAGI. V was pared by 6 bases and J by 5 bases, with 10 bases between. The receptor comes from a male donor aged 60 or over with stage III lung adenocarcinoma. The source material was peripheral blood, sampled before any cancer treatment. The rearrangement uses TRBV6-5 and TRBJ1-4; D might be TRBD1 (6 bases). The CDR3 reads CASRLGGNEKLFF. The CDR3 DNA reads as TGTGCCAGCAGATTAGGGGGAAATGAAAAACTGTTTTTT.